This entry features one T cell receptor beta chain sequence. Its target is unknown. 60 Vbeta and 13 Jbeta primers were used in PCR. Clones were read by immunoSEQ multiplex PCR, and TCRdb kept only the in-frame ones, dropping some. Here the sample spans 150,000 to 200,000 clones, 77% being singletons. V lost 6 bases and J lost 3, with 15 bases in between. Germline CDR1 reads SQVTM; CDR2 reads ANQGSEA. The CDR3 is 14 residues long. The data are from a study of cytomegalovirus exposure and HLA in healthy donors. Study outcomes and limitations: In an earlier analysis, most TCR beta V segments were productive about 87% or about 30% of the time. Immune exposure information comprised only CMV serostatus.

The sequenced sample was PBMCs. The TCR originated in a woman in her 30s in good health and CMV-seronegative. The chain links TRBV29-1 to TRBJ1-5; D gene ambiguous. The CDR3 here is CSVTIGGTNQPQHF. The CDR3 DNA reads TGCAGCGTCACCATCGGCGGTACCAATCAGCCCCAGCATTTT. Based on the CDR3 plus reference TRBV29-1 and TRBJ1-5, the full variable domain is SAVISQKPSRDICQRGTSLTIQCQVDSQVTMMFWYRQQPGQSLTLIATANQGSEATYESGFVIDKFPISRPNLTFSTLTVSNMSPEDSSIYLCSVTIGGTNQPQHFGDGTRLSIL.